Listed below are T cell receptor beta chains from one sample, sequenced in a study of cytomegalovirus exposure and HLA in healthy donors. This table comes from immunoSEQ multiplex PCR, and its TCRdb copy is limited to in-frame clones, with some not included. The repertoire holds 150,000 to 200,000 clones, with around 68% as singletons. The sequenced sample was PBMCs. Receptors originate from a man in his fifties in good health and CMV-seronegative. Each CDR3 is given with its conserved first and last residue. Each record gives: V gene, J gene, CDR3 protein.

V gene: TRBV27; J gene: TRBJ1-2; CDR3 protein: CASSLGGSYGYTF
V gene: TRBV28; J gene: TRBJ2-5; CDR3 protein: CASSPSSGGLETQYF
V gene: TRBV18; J gene: TRBJ2-2; CDR3 protein: CASSPLRGNTGELFF
V gene: TRBV9; J gene: TRBJ1-2; CDR3 protein: CASSASQGGYTF
V gene: TRBV18; J gene: TRBJ1-5; CDR3 protein: CASSPDQGNNQPQHF
V gene: TRBV6-1; J gene: TRBJ1-2; CDR3 protein: CASSEGRRNYGYTF
V gene: TRBV5-1; J gene: TRBJ2-3; CDR3 protein: CASSLWGQGTDTQYF
V gene: TRBV7-9; J gene: TRBJ1-2; CDR3 protein: CASSATVRGYTF
V gene: TRBV7-2; J gene: TRBJ1-1; CDR3 protein: CASSLAGLNTEAFF
V gene: TRBV6-5; J gene: TRBJ2-2; CDR3 protein: CASSRGTPNTGELFF
V gene: TRBV7-9; J gene: TRBJ1-3; CDR3 protein: CASPIQSSGNTIYF
V gene: TRBV2; J gene: TRBJ2-2; CDR3 protein: CASSEWTPAGELFF
V gene: TRBV6-5; J gene: TRBJ1-5; CDR3 protein: CASRKGQGNQPQHF
V gene: TRBV10-3; J gene: TRBJ2-3; CDR3 protein: CAISDRGSTDTQYF
V gene: TRBV7-3; J gene: TRBJ1-1; CDR3 protein: CASSAVGGNTEAFF
V gene: TRBV7-9; J gene: TRBJ1-6; CDR3 protein: CAITTGGSAPLHF
V gene: TRBV7-9; J gene: TRBJ1-1; CDR3 protein: CASSFSRNTEAFF
V gene: TRBV6-5; J gene: TRBJ1-1; CDR3 protein: CASLRGQGTEAFF
V gene: TRBV5-6; J gene: TRBJ1-2; CDR3 protein: CASSLVTGGDYGYTF
V gene: TRBV5-1; J gene: TRBJ2-5; CDR3 protein: CASGSGGGETQYF
V gene: TRBV7-2; J gene: TRBJ1-1; CDR3 protein: CASSSPGTENTEAFF
V gene: TRBV6-4; J gene: TRBJ2-2; CDR3 protein: CASSDSPGQGAGELFF
V gene: TRBV7-9; J gene: TRBJ2-7; CDR3 protein: CASSRGQGRLYEQYF
V gene: TRBV11-2; J gene: TRBJ1-1; CDR3 protein: CASSPQALNTEAFF
V gene: TRBV5-1; J gene: TRBJ1-4; CDR3 protein: CASSLGSWGGLNEKLFF
V gene: TRBV29-1; J gene: TRBJ2-2; CDR3 protein: CSATLGGNTGELFF
V gene: TRBV7-2; J gene: TRBJ1-5; CDR3 protein: CASSPGTGGQPQHF
V gene: TRBV14; J gene: TRBJ2-7; CDR3 protein: CASTTNAGPYEQYF
V gene: TRBV9; J gene: TRBJ2-1; CDR3 protein: CASSSQGTVGNEQFF
V gene: TRBV11-3; J gene: TRBJ2-1; CDR3 protein: CASSLRASGGVGYNEQFF
V gene: TRBV14; J gene: TRBJ1-2; CDR3 protein: CASSHEWGDRAGYTF
V gene: TRBV4-2; J gene: TRBJ2-5; CDR3 protein: CASSQEGWRLQETQYF
V gene: TRBV5-1; J gene: TRBJ2-5; CDR3 protein: CASSQYQETQYF
V gene: TRBV5-1; J gene: TRBJ1-4; CDR3 protein: CASSPRDRGQHNEKLFF
V gene: TRBV6-6; J gene: TRBJ2-7; CDR3 protein: CASSPAGEPFEQYF
V gene: TRBV18; J gene: TRBJ1-3; CDR3 protein: CASSPIERRSGNTIYF
V gene: TRBV5-1; J gene: TRBJ1-1; CDR3 protein: CASSLGSGTEAFF
V gene: TRBV5-1; J gene: TRBJ1-1; CDR3 protein: CASNRKKGAGTEAFF
V gene: TRBV6-1; J gene: TRBJ1-2; CDR3 protein: CASTQGLANYGYTF
V gene: TRBV5-6; J gene: TRBJ2-1; CDR3 protein: CASRAENEQFF
V gene: TRBV19; J gene: TRBJ2-7; CDR3 protein: CASSMVASYEQYF
V gene: TRBV5-6; J gene: TRBJ1-5; CDR3 protein: CASSRRDRRVFDQPQHF
V gene: TRBV6-1; J gene: TRBJ1-2; CDR3 protein: CASSEGVSGSYGYTF
V gene: TRBV14; J gene: TRBJ1-5; CDR3 protein: CASSRGGAGNQPQHF
V gene: TRBV2; J gene: TRBJ2-7; CDR3 protein: CASSPTRGRQHHEQYF
V gene: TRBV15; J gene: TRBJ2-3; CDR3 protein: CATSRDLSDYTQYF
V gene: TRBV7-2; J gene: TRBJ1-2; CDR3 protein: CASSLDRSNYGYTF
V gene: TRBV4-2; J gene: TRBJ2-2; CDR3 protein: CASSQRDLGGELFF